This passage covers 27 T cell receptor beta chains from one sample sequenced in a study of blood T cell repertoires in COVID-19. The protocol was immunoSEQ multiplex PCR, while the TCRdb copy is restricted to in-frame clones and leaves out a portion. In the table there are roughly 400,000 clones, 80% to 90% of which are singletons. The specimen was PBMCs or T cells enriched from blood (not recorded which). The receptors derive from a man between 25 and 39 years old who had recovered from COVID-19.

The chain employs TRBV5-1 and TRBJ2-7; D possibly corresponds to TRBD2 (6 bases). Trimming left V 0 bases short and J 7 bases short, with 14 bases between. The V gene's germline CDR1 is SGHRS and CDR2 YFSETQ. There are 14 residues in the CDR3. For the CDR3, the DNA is TGCGCCAGCAGCTTGGGTGGGCGGGAAGAGGAGCAGTACTTC. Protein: CASSLGGREEEQYF.

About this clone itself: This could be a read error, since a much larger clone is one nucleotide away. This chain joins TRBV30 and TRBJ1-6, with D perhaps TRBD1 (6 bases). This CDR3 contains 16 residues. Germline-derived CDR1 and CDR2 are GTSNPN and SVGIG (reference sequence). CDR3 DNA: TGTGCCCTAAGGGACAAGGGTAGCTCCTATAATTCACCCTTCCACTTT. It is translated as CALRDKGSSYNSPFHF.

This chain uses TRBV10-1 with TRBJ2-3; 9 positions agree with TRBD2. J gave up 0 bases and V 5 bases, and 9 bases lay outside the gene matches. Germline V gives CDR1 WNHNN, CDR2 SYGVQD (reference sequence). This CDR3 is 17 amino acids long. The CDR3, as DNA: TGCGCCAGCAGTTTCGGACTAGCGCGCCCCAGCACAGATACGCAGTATTTT. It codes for CASSFGLARPSTDTQYF.

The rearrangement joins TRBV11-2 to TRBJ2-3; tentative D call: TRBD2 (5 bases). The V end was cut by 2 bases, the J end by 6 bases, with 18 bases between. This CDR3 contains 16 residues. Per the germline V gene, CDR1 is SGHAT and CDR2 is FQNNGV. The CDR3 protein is CASSLSGSASLDTQYF. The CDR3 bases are TGTGCCAGCAGCTTAAGCGGCTCAGCCTCGTTGGATACGCAGTATTTT.

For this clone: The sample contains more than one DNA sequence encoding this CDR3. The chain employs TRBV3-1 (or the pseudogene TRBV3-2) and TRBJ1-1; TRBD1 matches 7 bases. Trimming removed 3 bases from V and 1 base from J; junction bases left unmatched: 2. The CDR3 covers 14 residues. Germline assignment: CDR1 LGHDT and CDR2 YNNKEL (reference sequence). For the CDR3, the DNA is TGTGCCAGCAGCCACAGGGACAGGAACACTGAAGCTTTCTTT. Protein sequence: CASSHRDRNTEAFF.

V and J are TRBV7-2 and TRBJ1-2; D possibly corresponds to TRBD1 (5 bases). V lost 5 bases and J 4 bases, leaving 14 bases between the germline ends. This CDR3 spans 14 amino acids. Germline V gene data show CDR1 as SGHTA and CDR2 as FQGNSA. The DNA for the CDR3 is TGTGCCAGCAGCCCCGGTGGGGGGAGCTATGGCTACACCTTC. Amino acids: CASSPGGGSYGYTF.

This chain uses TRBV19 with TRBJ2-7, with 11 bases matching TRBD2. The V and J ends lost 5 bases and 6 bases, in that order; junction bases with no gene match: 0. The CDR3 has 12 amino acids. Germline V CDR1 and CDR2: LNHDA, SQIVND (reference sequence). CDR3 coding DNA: TGTGCCAGTAGTGGGACTAGCGGCGAGCAGTACTTC. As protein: CASSGTSGEQYF.

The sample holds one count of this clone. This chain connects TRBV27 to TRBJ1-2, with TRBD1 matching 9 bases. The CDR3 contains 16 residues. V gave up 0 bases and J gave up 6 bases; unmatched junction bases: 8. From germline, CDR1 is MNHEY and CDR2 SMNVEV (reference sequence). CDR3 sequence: CASSLSGSGTGHGYTF. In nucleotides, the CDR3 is TGTGCCAGCAGTTTATCGGGGTCGGGGACAGGGCATGGCTACACCTTC.

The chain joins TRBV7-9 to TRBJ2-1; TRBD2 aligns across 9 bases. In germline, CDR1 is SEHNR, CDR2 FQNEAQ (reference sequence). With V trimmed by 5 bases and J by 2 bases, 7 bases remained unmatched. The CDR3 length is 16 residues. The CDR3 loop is CASSPRAGGPYNEQFF. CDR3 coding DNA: TGTGCCAGCAGCCCCCGGGCGGGAGGGCCCTACAATGAGCAGTTCTTC.

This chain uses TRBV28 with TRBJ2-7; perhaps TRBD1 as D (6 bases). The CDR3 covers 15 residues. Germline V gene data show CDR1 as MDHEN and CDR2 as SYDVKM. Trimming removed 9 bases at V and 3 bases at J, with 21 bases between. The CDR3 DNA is TGTGCCAGTCGCACCCCAAGGGGGAAGGGCTACGAGCAGTACTTC. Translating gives CASRTPRGKGYEQYF.

The CDR3 here is CATSETGLYQPQHF. In DNA form, the CDR3 reads TGTGCCACCAGTGAGACGGGACTGTATCAGCCCCAGCATTTT. The chain combines TRBV24-1 with TRBJ1-5, with D perhaps TRBD1 (5 bases). Trimming cost V 4 bases and J 5 bases, with 11 bases left between them. This CDR3 comprises 14 residues. From germline, CDR1 is KGHDR and CDR2 SFDVKD.

CDR3 nucleotide sequence: TGTGCCAGCTCACCAGTCCGGGGAGCGGGAGCCTACGAGCAGTACTTC. Translation gives CASSPVRGAGAYEQYF. This chain uses TRBV18 with TRBJ2-7; 8 positions match TRBD2. Germline-derived CDR1 and CDR2 are KGHSH and LQKENI. This CDR3 region has 16 residues. V shed 2 bases and J 2 bases; nucleotides not matched to a gene: 8.

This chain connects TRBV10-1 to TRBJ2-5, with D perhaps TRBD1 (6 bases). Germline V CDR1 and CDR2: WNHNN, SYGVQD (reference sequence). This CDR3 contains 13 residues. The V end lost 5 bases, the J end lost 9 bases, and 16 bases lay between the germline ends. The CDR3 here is CASSKGDPEAQYF. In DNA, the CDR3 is TGCGCCAGCAGTAAGGGGGACCCTGAGGCCCAGTACTTC.

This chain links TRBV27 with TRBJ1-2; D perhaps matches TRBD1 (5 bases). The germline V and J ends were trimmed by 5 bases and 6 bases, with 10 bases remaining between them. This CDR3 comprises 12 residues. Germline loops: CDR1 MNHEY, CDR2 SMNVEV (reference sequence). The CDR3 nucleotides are TGTGCCAGCAGTCGACAGCAGAATGGCTACACCTTC. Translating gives CASSRQQNGYTF.

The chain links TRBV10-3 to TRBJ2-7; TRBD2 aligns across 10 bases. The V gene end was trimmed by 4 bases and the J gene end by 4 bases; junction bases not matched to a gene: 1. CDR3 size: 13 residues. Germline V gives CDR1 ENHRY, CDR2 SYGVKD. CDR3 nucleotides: TGTGCCATCAGTGTAGCGGGAGGTTACGAGCAGTACTTC. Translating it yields CAISVAGGYEQYF.

As DNA, the CDR3 is TGTGCCAGCAGCTTAATAGGGACAGGCTTCTCTGGGGCCAACGTCCTGACTTTC. This sequence encodes CASSLIGTGFSGANVLTF. The J gene is TRBJ2-6, the V gene TRBV7-3; the match to TRBD1 covers 8 bases. The germline gives CDR1 SGHTA, CDR2 FQGTGA. The CDR3 runs to 18 residues. V lost 1 base, J lost 0 bases, and 5 bases stayed unmatched.

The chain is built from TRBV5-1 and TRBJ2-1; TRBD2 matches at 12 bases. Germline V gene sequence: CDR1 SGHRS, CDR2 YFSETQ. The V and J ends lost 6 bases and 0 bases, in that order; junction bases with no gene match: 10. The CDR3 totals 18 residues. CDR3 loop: CASKAWTSGTSSYNEQFF. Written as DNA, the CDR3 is TGCGCCAGCAAGGCGTGGACTAGCGGGACAAGCTCCTACAATGAGCAGTTCTTC. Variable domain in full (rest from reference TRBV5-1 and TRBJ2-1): KAGVTQTPRYLIKTRGQQVTLSCSPISGHRSVSWYQQTPGQGLQFLFEYFSETQRNKGNFPGRFSGRQFSNSRSEMNVSTLELGDSALYLCASKAWTSGTSSYNEQFFGPGTRLTVL.

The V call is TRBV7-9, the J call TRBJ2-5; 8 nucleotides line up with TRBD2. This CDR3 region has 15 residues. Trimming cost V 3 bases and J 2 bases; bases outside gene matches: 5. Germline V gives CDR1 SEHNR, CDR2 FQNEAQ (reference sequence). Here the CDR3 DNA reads TGTGCCAGCAGCTTTTCGGGAGGGGGGCAAGAGACCCAGTACTTC. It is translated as CASSFSGGGQETQYF. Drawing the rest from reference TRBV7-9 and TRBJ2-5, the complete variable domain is DTGVSQNPRHKITKRGQNVTFRCDPISEHNRLYWYRQTLGQGPEFLTYFQNEAQLEKSRLLSDRFSAERPKGSFSTLEIQRTEQGDSAMYLCASSFSGGGQETQYFGPGTRLLVL.

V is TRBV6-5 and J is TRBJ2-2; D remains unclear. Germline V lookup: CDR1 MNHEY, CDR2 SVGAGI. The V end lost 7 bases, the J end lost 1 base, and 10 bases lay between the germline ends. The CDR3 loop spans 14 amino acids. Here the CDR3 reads CASKQAGNTGELFF. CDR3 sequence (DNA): TGTGCCAGCAAGCAAGCCGGGAACACCGGGGAGCTGTTTTTT.

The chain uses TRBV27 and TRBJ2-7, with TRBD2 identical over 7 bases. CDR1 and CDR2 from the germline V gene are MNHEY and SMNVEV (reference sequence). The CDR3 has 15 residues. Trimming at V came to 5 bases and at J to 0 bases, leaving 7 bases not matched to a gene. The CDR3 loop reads CASSKTRESSYEQYF. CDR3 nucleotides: TGTGCCAGCAGTAAAACGCGGGAGAGCTCCTACGAGCAGTACTTC.

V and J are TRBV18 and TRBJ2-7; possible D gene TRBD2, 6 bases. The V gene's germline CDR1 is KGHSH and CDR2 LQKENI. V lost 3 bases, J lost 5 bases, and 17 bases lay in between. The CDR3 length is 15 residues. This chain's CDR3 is CASSPSLREMNEQYF. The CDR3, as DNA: TGTGCCAGCTCACCCTCTCTACGGGAGATGAACGAGCAGTACTTC.

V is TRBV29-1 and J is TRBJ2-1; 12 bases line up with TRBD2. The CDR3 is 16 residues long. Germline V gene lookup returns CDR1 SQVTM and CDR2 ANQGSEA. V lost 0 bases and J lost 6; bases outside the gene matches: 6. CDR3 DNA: TGCAGCGTTGAAGATCGGCTAGCGGGAGGGCCCAATGAGCAGTTCTTC. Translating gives CSVEDRLAGGPNEQFF.

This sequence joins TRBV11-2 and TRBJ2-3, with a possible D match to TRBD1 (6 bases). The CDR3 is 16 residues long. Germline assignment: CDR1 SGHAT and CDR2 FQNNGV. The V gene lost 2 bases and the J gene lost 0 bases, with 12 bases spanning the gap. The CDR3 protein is CASSLWRTASTDTQYF. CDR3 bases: TGTGCCAGCAGCTTATGGCGGACAGCTAGCACAGATACGCAGTATTTT.

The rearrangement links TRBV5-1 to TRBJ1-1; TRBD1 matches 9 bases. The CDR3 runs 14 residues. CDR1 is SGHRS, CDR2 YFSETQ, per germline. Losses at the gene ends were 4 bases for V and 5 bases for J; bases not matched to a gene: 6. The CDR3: CASSTGQGETEAFF. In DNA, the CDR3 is TGCGCCAGCAGCACGGGACAGGGTGAGACTGAAGCTTTCTTT.

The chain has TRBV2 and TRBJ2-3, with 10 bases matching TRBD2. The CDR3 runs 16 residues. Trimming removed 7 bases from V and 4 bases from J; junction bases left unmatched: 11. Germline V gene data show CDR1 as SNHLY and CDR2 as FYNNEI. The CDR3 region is CASKKGAGGPPDTQYF. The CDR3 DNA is TGTGCCAGCAAAAAGGGAGCGGGAGGGCCTCCAGATACGCAGTATTTT.

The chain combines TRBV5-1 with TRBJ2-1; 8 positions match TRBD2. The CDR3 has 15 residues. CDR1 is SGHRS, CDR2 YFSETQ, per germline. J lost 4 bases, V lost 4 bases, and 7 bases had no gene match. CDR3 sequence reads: CASSELAVQYNEQFF. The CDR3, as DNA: TGCGCCAGCAGCGAACTAGCGGTTCAGTACAATGAGCAGTTCTTC. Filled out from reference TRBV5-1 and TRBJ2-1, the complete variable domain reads KAGVTQTPRYLIKTRGQQVTLSCSPISGHRSVSWYQQTPGQGLQFLFEYFSETQRNKGNFPGRFSGRQFSNSRSEMNVSTLELGDSALYLCASSELAVQYNEQFFGPGTRLTVL.

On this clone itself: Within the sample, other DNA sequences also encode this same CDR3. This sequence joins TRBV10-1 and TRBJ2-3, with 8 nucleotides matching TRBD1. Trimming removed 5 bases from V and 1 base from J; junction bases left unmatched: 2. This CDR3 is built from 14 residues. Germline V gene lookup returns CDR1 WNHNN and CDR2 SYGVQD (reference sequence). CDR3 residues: CASSPGQGTDTQYF. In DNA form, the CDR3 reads TGCGCCAGCAGTCCGGGACAGGGCACAGATACGCAGTATTTT.